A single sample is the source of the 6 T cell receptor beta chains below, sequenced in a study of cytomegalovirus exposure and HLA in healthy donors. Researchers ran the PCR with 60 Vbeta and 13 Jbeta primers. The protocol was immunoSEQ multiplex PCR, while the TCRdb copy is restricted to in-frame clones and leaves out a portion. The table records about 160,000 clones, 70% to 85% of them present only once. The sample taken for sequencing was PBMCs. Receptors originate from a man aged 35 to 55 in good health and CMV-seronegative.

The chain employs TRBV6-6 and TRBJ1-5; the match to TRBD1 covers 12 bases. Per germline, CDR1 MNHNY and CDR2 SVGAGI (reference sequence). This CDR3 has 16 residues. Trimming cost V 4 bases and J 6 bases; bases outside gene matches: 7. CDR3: CASSSGQGAFAQPQHF. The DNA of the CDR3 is TGTGCCAGCAGTTCGGGACAGGGGGCGTTCGCTCAGCCCCAGCATTTT.

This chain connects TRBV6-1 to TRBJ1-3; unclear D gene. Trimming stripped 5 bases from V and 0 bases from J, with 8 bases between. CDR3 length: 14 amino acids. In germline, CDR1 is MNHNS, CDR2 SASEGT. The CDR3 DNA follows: TGTGCCAGCAGTCCACTGAGCTCTGGAAACACCATATATTTT. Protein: CASSPLSSGNTIYF.

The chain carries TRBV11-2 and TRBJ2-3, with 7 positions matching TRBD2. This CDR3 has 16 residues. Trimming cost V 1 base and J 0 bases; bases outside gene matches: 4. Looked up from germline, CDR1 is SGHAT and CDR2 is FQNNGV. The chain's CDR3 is CASSLGGGYSTDTQYF. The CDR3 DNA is TGTGCCAGCAGCTTAGGGGGGGGGTATAGCACAGATACGCAGTATTTT.

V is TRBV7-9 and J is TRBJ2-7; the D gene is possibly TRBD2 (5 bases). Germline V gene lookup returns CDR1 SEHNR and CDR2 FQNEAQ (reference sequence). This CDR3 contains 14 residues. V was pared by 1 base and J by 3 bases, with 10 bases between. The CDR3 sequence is CASSLVGDYYEQYF. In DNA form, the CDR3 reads TGTGCCAGCAGCTTAGTTGGAGACTACTACGAGCAGTACTTC.

CDR3 bases: TGTGCCTCAGGGTCGAATACGCAGTATTTT. Its protein is CASGSNTQYF. V is TRBV2 and J is TRBJ2-3, with D possibly matching TRBD1 (5 bases). The CDR3 has 10 residues. Trimming stripped 11 bases from V and 7 bases from J, with 10 bases between. Germline CDR1 SNHLY, CDR2 FYNNEI.

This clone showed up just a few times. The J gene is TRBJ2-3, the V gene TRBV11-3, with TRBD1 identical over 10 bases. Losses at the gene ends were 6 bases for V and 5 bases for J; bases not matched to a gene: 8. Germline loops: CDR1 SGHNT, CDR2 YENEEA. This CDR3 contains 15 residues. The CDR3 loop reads CASSSTGGDRDTQYF. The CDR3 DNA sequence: TGTGCCAGCAGTTCGACAGGGGGCGATCGAGATACGCAGTATTTT.